This T cell receptor beta chain derives from a study of CD8 T cells in ankylosing spondylitis. Study results and caveats: A TCR beta motif of about eight highly homologous variants appeared characteristic of ankylosing spondylitis blood. Clones linked with disease were CD8+ and fairly uncommon in the peripheral blood. Clones linked to disease were reported to show significant enrichment in matched ankylosing spondylitis synovial fluid.

Turning to this clonotype: Its target is unknown.

The CDR3 totals 13 residues. V dropped 5 bases and J dropped 11 bases, with 15 bases sitting between them. Germline assignment: CDR1 SEHNR and CDR2 FQNEAQ (reference sequence). TCRdb reanalysed the 5' RACE reads using MiXCR and keeps one entry per CDR3 protein. This sample carries about 250,000 distinct CDR3 sequences, under 20% of them seen once, and the ten largest clones take about a third. The clonotype was recovered from a male donor with ankylosing spondylitis or in good health (not recorded which). Material: blood, either unsorted or a sorted T cell fraction (not recorded which). V and J are TRBV7-9 and TRBJ2-2, with D perhaps being TRBD1 or TRBD2 (5 bases each). CDR3 bases: TGTGCCAGCAGCCCCGCCGGGGCCATAGAGCTGTTTTTT. Protein sequence: CASSPAGAIELFF.